This T cell receptor (beta chain) was captured by sequencing in a study of blood T cell repertoires in COVID-19. Across the study: The United States, Italy and Spain were the sources of the acute and convalescent COVID-19 samples. Nucleic acid was either cDNA or gDNA, and it came from T cells, B-cell-depleted T cells, or PBMCs.

Source study methods: It was from reference gene primer amplification that nucleated cell counts were estimated. Clones were read by immunoSEQ multiplex PCR, and TCRdb kept only the in-frame ones, dropping some. Clonal size and the V and J genes are those of that table, whereas D and trimming came from the DNA. The top ten clones hold around 0.77% of a sample with roughly 120,000 clones, 75% to 90% of them seen once. The sequence was collected from a woman aged 70 to 79 with acute or convalescent COVID-19. Sequenced: peripheral blood.

The CDR3 protein is CASSVDSLNEQFF. The CDR3 nucleotides read TGTGCCAGCAGCGTGGACAGTTTAAATGAGCAGTTCTTC. The rearrangement links TRBV9 to TRBJ2-1; tentative D call: TRBD1 (6 bases). The CDR3 loop spans 13 amino acids. Germline V lookup: CDR1 SGDLS, CDR2 YYNGEE. Trimming removed 2 bases at V and 7 bases at J, with 10 bases between.